This is a list of T cell receptor beta chains from one sample in a study of beta chain features in type 1 diabetes. Some clones are missing from TCRdb's copy, which holds only in-frame ones; the method was immunoSEQ multiplex PCR. The table records about 900,000 clones, roughly a sixth of them present only once. Material for sequencing was naive CD4+ T cells from blood. The receptors here all came from a woman aged 18-35 years in good health. CDR3s leave out the opening cysteine and the closing phenylalanine or tryptophan.

V,J,CDR3
TRBV10-2,TRBJ2-1,ASWGQIYNEQF
TRBV7-9,TRBJ1-2,ASSPYQDYGYT
TRBV18,TRBJ2-5,ASSTTGTSETQY
TRBV27,TRBJ2-1,ASSPRQGSYNEQF
TRBV29-1,TRBJ1-1,SVGGRARNPNTEAF
TRBV7-2,TRBJ2-3,ASSLSTSGPPQY
TRBV19,TRBJ1-5,ASSITSQGQPQH
TRBV5-6,TRBJ2-6,ASSSAITGWVVLT
TRBV7-3,TRBJ2-5,ASSLGGLGQETQY
TRBV29-1,TRBJ2-5,SVARPPWTGREETQY
TRBV10-3,TRBJ1-4,ATAGEGSNEKLF
TRBV6-5,TRBJ2-5,ASSYVGTQY
TRBV7-9,TRBJ2-5,ASSKIMTGGARETQY
TRBV21-1,TRBJ2-7,ASSKGARGYYEQY
TRBV7-9,TRBJ2-3,ASSTDRGSDTQY
TRBV20-1,TRBJ2-4,SVVGLY
TRBV4-3,TRBJ2-3,ASSQAFGAGGTDTQY
TRBV9,TRBJ2-5,ASSPRGRETQY
TRBV14,TRBJ1-1,ASSQGRLNTEAF
TRBV7-9,TRBJ1-2,ASSPRSDRVAGYT
TRBV19,TRBJ2-2,ASSRGLAGVVGGELF
TRBV7-9,TRBJ2-7,ASSLKGLGHEQY
TRBV19,TRBJ2-5,ASSGGPGLQETQY
TRBV18,TRBJ2-5,ASSPLPSGETQY
TRBV4-2,TRBJ2-7,ASSQDQAAYEQY